These 4 T cell receptor beta chains were sequenced from one sample in a study of control samples from healthy donors and cancer patients. Profiling relied on immunoSEQ multiplex PCR, and the TCRdb table lists in-frame clones only, not all of them. The data contain 150,000 to 200,000 clones, roughly 95% of them singletons. The source material was blood. The source of these receptors is a woman aged 30 to 39 in good health.

The chain combines TRBV5-6 with TRBJ2-1; D remains unclear. V was pared by 4 bases and J by 4 bases, with 3 bases between. CDR1 SGHDT and CDR2 YYEEEE come from the germline V gene. The CDR3 contains 11 residues. CDR3 bases: TGTGCCAGCAGCCAATACAATGAGCAGTTCTTC. It encodes CASSQYNEQFF.

The V and J genes are TRBV28 and TRBJ1-3, with TRBD1 as a possible D gene (5 bases). Trimming took off 5 bases at V and 4 bases at J, with 18 bases between the two ends. Germline CDR1 reads MDHEN; CDR2 reads SYDVKM. The CDR3 length is 16 residues. This CDR3 is CASSPPRGAGGNTIYF. In DNA, the CDR3 is TGTGCCAGCAGTCCACCTCGAGGGGCGGGGGGAAACACCATATATTTT.

J is TRBJ2-5 and V is TRBV10-3; D is uncertain. The CDR3 length is 14 residues. Germline assignment: CDR1 ENHRY and CDR2 SYGVKD. V lost 6 bases, J lost 3 bases, and 14 bases lay in between. In DNA, the CDR3 is TGTGCCATCAGGGGGTCCATGCTAAAAGAGACCCAGTACTTC. It is translated as CAIRGSMLKETQYF.

CDR3 nucleotide sequence: TGTGCCAGCAGTTTTGCGGGAGAAGAGACCCAGTACTTC. It specifies CASSFAGEETQYF. The chain employs TRBV27 and TRBJ2-5; TRBD2 agrees at 7 bases. Germline CDR1 MNHEY, CDR2 SMNVEV (reference sequence). V trimming: 3 bases; J trimming: 3 bases; junction bases outside the gene matches: 1. There are 13 residues in the CDR3.